This passage covers 32 T cell receptor beta chains from one sample sequenced in a study of CD8 T cells in ankylosing spondylitis. Each CDR3 protein gets one entry after TCRdb re-called the 5' RACE reads with MiXCR. Among about 250,000 distinct CDR3 sequences, approximately 8% were seen once, and the ten largest hold around 4.8%. Sequenced material: blood, either unsorted or a sorted T cell fraction (not recorded which). The receptors stem from a female donor with ankylosing spondylitis or in good health (not recorded which).

The chain couples TRBV9 to TRBJ1-1, with a weak D call TRBD1 (5 bases). Between the trimmed V and J ends, which lost 0 bases and 8 bases, there was a span of 11 bases. Per germline, CDR1 SGDLS and CDR2 YYNGEE. The CDR3 is 13 amino acids. For the CDR3, the DNA is TGTGCCAGCAGCGTAGAGCAGAGGGGCGAAGCTTTCTTT. Translated: CASSVEQRGEAFF.

This clonotype occurred many times. This chain uses TRBV5-1 with TRBJ2-1; D unresolved. The CDR3 is 13 residues long. V was clipped by 2 bases and J by 2 bases, with 5 bases between them. CDR1 and CDR2 from the germline V gene are SGHRS and YFSETQ. CDR3 residues: CASSLNTYNEQFF. CDR3 nucleotide sequence: TGCGCCAGCAGCTTAAACACCTACAATGAGCAGTTCTTC.

This clonotype showed up many times. This sequence joins TRBV6-4 and TRBJ2-1; 10 bases map to TRBD2. V was pared by 6 bases and J by 3 bases, with 8 bases of the junction left unmatched. The CDR3 spans 16 residues. Germline V lookup: CDR1 MRHNA, CDR2 SNTAGT. CDR3 sequence: CASSGRAGGHYNEQFF. In DNA form, the CDR3 reads TGTGCCAGCAGCGGGAGAGCGGGAGGGCACTACAATGAGCAGTTCTTC.

As to this clonotype: Mismatch with germline at one junction end may stem from a read error. The chain combines TRBV20-1 with TRBJ2-1; TRBD2 agrees at 8 bases. The CDR3 sequence is 17 residues long. CDR1 DFQATT and CDR2 SNEGSKA come from the germline V gene (reference sequence). CDR3 protein: CCARLARVAGSYNEQFF. DNA of the CDR3: TGCTGTGCTAGATTGGCCCGGGTAGCGGGGTCCTACAATGAGCAGTTCTTC.

The gene calls are TRBV11-1 and TRBJ2-6; perhaps TRBD2 as D (5 bases). The V gene lost 3 bases and the J gene lost 2 bases, with 8 bases spanning the gap. CDR1 and CDR2 (germline): SGHAT, FQDESV (reference sequence). The CDR3 is 15 amino acids. Here the CDR3 DNA reads TGTGCCAGCAGCTTGAGGGCCACTGGGGCCAACGTCCTGACTTTC. Amino acid sequence: CASSLRATGANVLTF.

This clonotype was picked up many times. The chain is built from TRBV30 and TRBJ2-1; a weak D match, TRBD2 (6 bases). Germline V lookup: CDR1 GTSNPN, CDR2 SVGIG (reference sequence). The CDR3 spans 13 residues. V dropped 2 bases and J dropped 9 bases, with 14 bases sitting between them. The CDR3 DNA reads as TGTGCCTGGAGTCCGAGACTAGTGGGTGAGCAGTTCTTC. Its translation is CAWSPRLVGEQFF. Full variable domain (rest looked up from reference TRBV30 and TRBJ2-1): SQTIHQWPATLVQPVGSPLSLECTVEGTSNPNLYWYRQAAGRGLQLLFYSVGIGQISSEVPQNLSASRPQDRQFILSSKKLLLSDSGFYLCAWSPRLVGEQFFGPGTRLTVL.

This clonotype showed up many times. The rearrangement links TRBV15 to TRBJ2-5; D gene unclear. The length of the CDR3 is 15 residues. The V end was cut by 0 bases, the J end by 3 bases, with 11 bases between. The germline V gene has CDR1 LNHNV and CDR2 YYDKDF (reference sequence). Here the CDR3 DNA reads TGTGCCACCAGCAGAGATGGCAGCCCAGAAGAGACCCAGTACTTC. Its protein product is CATSRDGSPEETQYF.

This clonotype was detected ten times or more. This chain links TRBV6-5 with TRBJ2-7, with 8 bases identical to TRBD2. V shed 6 bases, J shed 1 base, and the junction held 11 bases outside the gene matches. The CDR3 runs to 16 residues. Germline CDR1 is MNHEY and CDR2 is SVGAGI. The CDR3, as DNA: TGTGCCAGCAGCCGCTCGTGGGGCGGGAGGTCCTACGAGCAGTACTTC. Translating gives CASSRSWGGRSYEQYF.

The sample holds many counts of this clonotype. The chain links TRBV5-1 to TRBJ2-1; 7 bases fit TRBD1. The CDR3 runs to 14 residues. From germline, CDR1 is SGHRS and CDR2 YFSETQ. The V and J ends lost 4 bases and 6 bases, in that order; junction bases with no gene match: 7. The CDR3, as DNA: TGCGCCAGCAGCGAACGGAGACAGGGCAATGAGCAGTTCTTC. It is translated as CASSERRQGNEQFF.

This clonotype has a count of ten or more. The J gene is TRBJ2-1, the V gene TRBV27; 9 bases align to TRBD1. The CDR3 runs to 14 residues. V lost 6 bases, J lost 10 bases, and 10 bases stayed unmatched. Looked up from germline, CDR1 is MNHEY and CDR2 is SMNVEV (reference sequence). The CDR3 protein is CASRILQGAGEQFF. In DNA, the CDR3 is TGTGCCAGCAGAATCTTACAGGGGGCAGGGGAGCAGTTCTTC.

This clonotype was seen ten or more times. This rearrangement joins TRBV28 to TRBJ2-1; TRBD2 aligns across 11 bases. This CDR3 has 16 residues. Germline V gene sequence: CDR1 MDHEN, CDR2 SYDVKM. V shed 5 bases, J shed 7 bases, and the junction held 10 bases outside the gene matches. The CDR3, as DNA: TGTGCCAGCAGTCCCATAGCGGGAGGGCCGATAAATGAGCAGTTCTTC. Translation gives CASSPIAGGPINEQFF.

In its sample, this clonotype was seen many times. The V gene is TRBV24-1, the J gene TRBJ2-1; 16 positions agree with TRBD2. Looked up from germline, CDR1 is KGHDR and CDR2 is SFDVKD. V gave up 4 bases and J gave up 7 bases; unmatched junction bases: 15. The CDR3 length is 20 residues. CDR3 DNA sequence: TGTGCCACCAGTGAGCCCATGGGACTAGCGGGAGGGGTAGGGGAAAATGAGCAGTTCTTC. It yields the protein CATSEPMGLAGGVGENEQFF.

This clonotype was counted at least ten times. The rearrangement links TRBV5-1 to TRBJ2-1; D not certain. Germline V gene sequence: CDR1 SGHRS, CDR2 YFSETQ. Trimming removed 0 bases at V and 6 bases at J, with 10 bases between. The CDR3 sequence is 14 residues long. The CDR3 bases are TGCGCCAGCAGCTTGGCTGGGAACATCAATGAGCAGTTCTTC. This sequence encodes CASSLAGNINEQFF.

This clonotype appeared many times. The CDR3 coding sequence is TGTGCCAGCAGCGGGACAGAAACTTTCTACGAGCAGTACTTC. It is translated as CASSGTETFYEQYF. The genes are TRBV12-3 or TRBV12-4 and TRBJ2-7; 7 nucleotides line up with TRBD1. V lost 6 bases, J lost 3 bases, and 8 bases stayed unmatched. The length of the CDR3 is 14 residues.

Many counts were recorded for this clonotype. The CDR3 sequence: CASSLWTANTEAFF. The CDR3 coding sequence is TGCGCCAGCAGCTTGTGGACAGCAAACACTGAAGCTTTCTTT. The chain is built from TRBV5-1 and TRBJ1-1; tentatively, D is TRBD1 (6 bases). Germline lookup yields CDR1 SGHRS and CDR2 YFSETQ. V was shortened by 1 base and J by 2 bases, with 9 bases between the two germline ends. This CDR3 is built from 14 residues.

This clonotype was picked up many times. This sequence joins TRBV29-1 and TRBJ2-7, with 8 bases fitting TRBD2. The length of the CDR3 is 14 residues. With V trimmed by 4 bases and J by 7 bases, 12 bases remained unmatched. Germline CDR1 and CDR2: SQVTM and ANQGSEA. The CDR3: CSVGKAGAQVEQYF. Written as DNA, the CDR3 is TGCAGCGTTGGAAAAGCGGGGGCCCAGGTAGAGCAGTACTTC.

This clonotype was counted only a few times. This chain links TRBV7-9 with TRBJ2-6; the D is unclear. The CDR3 is 12 amino acids. The germline CDR1 and CDR2 sequences are SEHNR and FQNEAQ (reference sequence). V lost 7 bases to trimming and J lost 2 bases, with 3 bases between them. CDR3 amino acids: CASTPGANVLTF. The CDR3 bases are TGTGCCAGCACTCCTGGGGCCAACGTCCTGACTTTC.

J is TRBJ1-4 and V is TRBV15; no definite D call. Trimming removed 0 bases at V and 0 bases at J, with 14 bases between. Germline assignment: CDR1 LNHNV and CDR2 YYDKDF (reference sequence). The CDR3 has 18 residues. CDR3 sequence: CATSRERPGIATNEKLFF. CDR3 DNA sequence: TGTGCCACCAGCAGAGAACGACCCGGGATCGCAACTAATGAAAAACTGTTTTTT.

This clonotype was recorded at least ten times. V usage is TRBV5-1 and J usage is TRBJ2-5; D is ambiguous. CDR1 and CDR2 from the germline V gene are SGHRS and YFSETQ. V gave up 0 bases and J gave up 2 bases, with 5 bases separating them. This CDR3 spans 13 amino acids. This chain's CDR3 is CASSLEGQETQYF. CDR3 coding DNA: TGCGCCAGCAGCTTGGAAGGGCAAGAGACCCAGTACTTC.

The sample holds a few counts of this clonotype. The chain carries TRBV7-2 and TRBJ2-2; 8 bases are shared with TRBD2. Trimming cost V 3 bases and J 6 bases; bases outside gene matches: 9. CDR3 size: 16 residues. CDR1 is SGHTA, CDR2 FQGNSA, per germline. This CDR3 reads CASSLFVGRGAGELFF. CDR3 bases: TGTGCCAGCAGCTTGTTCGTCGGGAGGGGAGCCGGGGAGCTGTTTTTT.

Many counts were recorded for this clonotype. The chain combines TRBV12-3 or TRBV12-4 with TRBJ2-5; 7 positions match TRBD2. This CDR3 comprises 15 residues. With V trimmed by 6 bases and J by 3 bases, 10 bases remained unmatched. CDR3 in amino acids: CASSSSLGLKETQYF. CDR3 DNA sequence: TGTGCCAGCAGCTCCTCTTTGGGACTAAAAGAGACCCAGTACTTC.

This clonotype was counted ten times or more. The DNA of the CDR3 is TGCGCCAGTAGAAATGCAAGGGTGAGCACAGATACGCAGTATTTT. This encodes CASRNARVSTDTQYF. This chain joins TRBV5-1 and TRBJ2-3, with D unresolved. V lost 8 bases to trimming and J lost 0 bases, with 16 bases between them. The CDR3 extends over 15 amino acids. The germline CDR1 and CDR2 sequences are SGHRS and YFSETQ.

This clonotype was observed many times. The chain employs TRBV28 and TRBJ2-1, with D maybe TRBD1 (5 bases). The ends were cut back, 9 bases at V and 0 bases at J, with 12 bases in the middle. This CDR3 has 14 amino acids. The germline V gene has CDR1 MDHEN and CDR2 SYDVKM. As DNA, the CDR3 is TGTGCCAGTTTGACAGATAGCTCCTACAATGAGCAGTTCTTC. Its translation is CASLTDSSYNEQFF.

There are many counts of this clonotype. CDR3 residues: CASSISGFSTDTQYF. CDR3 sequence (DNA): TGTGCCAGCAGTATTAGCGGGTTTAGCACAGATACGCAGTATTTT. The rearrangement joins TRBV12-3 or TRBV12-4 to TRBJ2-3; 7 nucleotides line up with TRBD2. The CDR3 extends over 15 amino acids. Losses at the gene ends were 5 bases for V and 0 bases for J; bases not matched to a gene: 5.

This clonotype was observed a handful of times. The rearrangement joins TRBV7-9 to TRBJ1-2, with 7 positions matching TRBD1. Germline V gene sequence: CDR1 SEHNR, CDR2 FQNEAQ (reference sequence). The V segment lost 5 bases and the J segment 4 bases; nucleotides outside the gene matches: 7. This CDR3 comprises 14 residues. CDR3 DNA: TGTGCCAGCAGCCTATCTTGGGACAGCTATGGCTACACCTTC. Its protein is CASSLSWDSYGYTF.

This clonotype has a count of ten or more. The chain joins TRBV28 to TRBJ1-3, with 12 bases lining up with TRBD1. V lost 5 bases and J lost 3; bases outside the gene matches: 11. From germline, CDR1 is MDHEN and CDR2 SYDVKM. CDR3 length: 18 residues. CDR3 in amino acids: CASSQGGTGGYRGNTIYF. The CDR3, as DNA: TGTGCCAGCAGTCAAGGTGGGACAGGGGGCTACCGTGGAAACACCATATATTTT. Together with reference TRBV28 and TRBJ1-3, the CDR3 gives the full variable domain: DVKVTQSSRYLVKRTGEKVFLECVQDMDHENMFWYRQDPGLGLRLIYFSYDVKMKEKGDIPEGYSVSREKKERFSLILESASTNQTSMYLCASSQGGTGGYRGNTIYFGEGSWLTVV.

Many counts were recorded for this clonotype. The chain couples TRBV29-1 to TRBJ2-2; 7 bases agree with TRBD2. Germline V gives CDR1 SQVTM, CDR2 ANQGSEA. The CDR3 loop spans 13 amino acids. V gave up 7 bases and J gave up 2 bases; unmatched junction bases: 4. CDR3 in amino acids: CSGGSTNTGELFF. In DNA, the CDR3 is TGCAGCGGCGGGAGTACTAACACCGGGGAGCTGTTTTTT.

There are many counts of this clonotype. This sequence joins TRBV12-3 or TRBV12-4 and TRBJ2-3; the match to TRBD2 covers 9 bases. The CDR3 runs 17 residues. Trimming removed 5 bases from V and 3 bases from J; junction bases left unmatched: 12. As DNA, the CDR3 is TGTGCCAGCAGTAGACGCGCTAGCGGGACGACGACAGATACGCAGTATTTT. Its protein product is CASSRRASGTTTDTQYF.

This clonotype was seen repeatedly, ten times or more. The chain has TRBV6-2 or TRBV6-3 and TRBJ2-2, with 8 bases aligning to TRBD2. The CDR3 runs to 14 residues. Germline CDR1 MNHEY, CDR2 SVGEGT. V trimming: 8 bases; J trimming: 5 bases; junction bases outside the gene matches: 7. Here the CDR3 DNA reads TGTGCCAGCCTCCCTAGCGGGTATACCGGGGAGCTGTTTTTT. Its translation is CASLPSGYTGELFF.

This clonotype came up many times. The J gene is TRBJ2-2, the V gene TRBV28; 8 positions agree with TRBD1. The CDR3 is made up of 14 amino acids. Germline loops: CDR1 MDHEN, CDR2 SYDVKM. V lost 6 bases, J lost 8 bases, and 8 bases stayed unmatched. The CDR3 bases are TGTGCCAGCAGATGGGGACAGGCAACGGGGGAGCTGTTTTTT. Its protein is CASRWGQATGELFF.

This clonotype was observed at least ten times. The junction does not match germline at one end; this may be a read error. This CDR3 is CASSLVKAEPQYF. CDR3 bases: TGTGCCAGCAGCTTGGTCAAGGCAGAGCCCCAGTACTTC. The gene calls are TRBV5-5 and TRBJ2-5; D is uncertain. The CDR3 extends over 13 amino acids. Looked up from germline, CDR1 is SGHKS and CDR2 is YYEKEE (reference sequence).

This clonotype was seen only a few times. The chain recombines TRBV30 with TRBJ2-7; possibly TRBD1 for D (5 bases). Germline lookup yields CDR1 GTSNPN and CDR2 SVGIG (reference sequence). The germline V and J ends were trimmed by 0 bases and 3 bases, with 9 bases remaining between them. The CDR3 sequence is 13 residues long. The CDR3 reads CAWSVSGYYEQYF. The CDR3 DNA reads as TGTGCCTGGAGTGTATCAGGGTACTACGAGCAGTACTTC.